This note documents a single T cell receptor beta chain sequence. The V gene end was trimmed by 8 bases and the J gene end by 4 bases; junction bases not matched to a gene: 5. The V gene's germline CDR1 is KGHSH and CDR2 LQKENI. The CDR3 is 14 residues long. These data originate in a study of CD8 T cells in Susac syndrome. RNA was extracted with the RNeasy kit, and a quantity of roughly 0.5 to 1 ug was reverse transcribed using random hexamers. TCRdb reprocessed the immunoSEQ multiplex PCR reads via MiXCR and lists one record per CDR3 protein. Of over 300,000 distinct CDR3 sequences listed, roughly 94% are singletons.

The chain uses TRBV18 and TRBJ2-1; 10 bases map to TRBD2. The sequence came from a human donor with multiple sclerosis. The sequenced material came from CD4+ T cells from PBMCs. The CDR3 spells CASATSGEYNEQFF. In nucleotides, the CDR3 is TGTGCCAGCGCCACTAGCGGGGAGTACAATGAGCAGTTCTTC.